The next 2 T cell receptor beta chains were all read from a single sample in a study of shared clonotypes between healthy human individuals. Clones were sequenced by immunoSEQ multiplex PCR, and TCRdb holds only the in-frame ones, with some missing. Seen here are roughly 2,500,000 clones, 80% to 95% observed once, and the top ten hold approximately 0.37%. The sequencing sample was made of naive CD4+ T cells from PBMCs. Subset described: CD45RA+ positively selected. All receptors derive from a man aged 18 to 35 in good health. Some clones in this sample may be carry-over from other donors' samples.

This clone was seen just once. The chain combines TRBV12-5 with TRBJ2-5, with D perhaps TRBD1 or TRBD2 (5 bases each). The CDR3 has 14 amino acids. V lost 1 base and J 4 bases, leaving 10 bases between the germline ends. Germline values: CDR1 LGHNT, CDR2 FRNRAP. CDR3 sequence (DNA): TGTGCTAGTGGTTTGGCCGGGACCCCAGAGACCCAGTACTTC. It codes for CASGLAGTPETQYF.

The rearrangement links TRBV19 to TRBJ2-3; D may be TRBD1 or TRBD2 (5 bases each). Germline CDR1 is LNHDA and CDR2 is SQIVND (reference sequence). CDR3 size: 13 residues. V shed 3 bases and J shed 14 bases, with 18 bases lying between them. The CDR3 here is CASSMAGPERGYF. The CDR3 DNA is TGTGCCAGTAGTATGGCCGGGCCGGAGAGGGGGTATTTT.